The T cell receptor (beta chain) described here comes from a study of T-cell reconstitution after alpha-beta-depleted transplantation in children. V lost 4 bases and J lost 2; bases outside the gene matches: 5. Germline CDR1 and CDR2: DFQATT and SNEGSKA (reference sequence). This CDR3 has 15 amino acids. The library targeted TCRbeta and was prepared with unique molecular identifiers. TCRdb passed the PCR reads through MiXCR, listing each CDR3 protein once. Of about 610,000 distinct CDR3 sequences listed, about 10% are singletons. The input for sequencing was PBMCs from the stem cell graft donor, taken from the stem cell graft. This receptor was identified in a human donor who donated a stem cell graft to a child with acute myeloid leukemia. The chain has TRBV20-1 and TRBJ2-7; 13 nucleotides align to TRBD2. The CDR3 is CSAIGTSGAPYEQYF. For the CDR3, the DNA is TGCAGTGCTATAGGGACTAGCGGGGCTCCCTACGAGCAGTACTTC.